This TCR beta chain is drawn from a study of T cells in localized non-small cell lung cancer. Study-level results: Since sequencing was restricted to only one region of the tumor, intratumor heterogeneity remains a possibility. Higher adjacent-lung clonality was associated with shorter survival.

TCRdb keeps only in-frame clones here, not all; method: immunoSEQ multiplex PCR. The data show tens of thousands of clones, with more than 75% seen just once and around 4.3% held by the top ten. On this clone: Its antigen is not identified.

The trim removed 0 bases at V and 3 bases at J, leaving 4 bases unmatched. This CDR3 comprises 15 residues. Germline-derived CDR1 and CDR2 are SGHRS and YFSETQ. V gene TRBV5-1 combines with J gene TRBJ2-7; 9 bases line up with TRBD1. The TCR sequence derives from a woman aged 40-69 years with stage I lung adenocarcinoma. This sample comprised peripheral blood, obtained before any cancer treatment. The CDR3 coding sequence is TGCGCCAGCAGCTTGGTGCCGGGACAGGGCTACGAGCAGTACTTC. Its translation is CASSLVPGQGYEQYF.